This T cell receptor (beta chain) is drawn from a study of T-cell reconstitution after alpha-beta-depleted transplantation in children. Study-wide points: Two months or so post-transplant, alpha-beta T cells reportedly derived from several hundred expanded graft clones. T-cell counts and diversity were attributed mostly to newly produced T cells one year after transplant. Some patients' high day-60 TCRbeta diversity was traced to surviving recipient T cells and thymic progenitors.

This clonotype was recorded many times. Its specificity is not known. As it was prepared, the TCRbeta library received unique molecular identifiers. TCRdb itself ran the PCR reads through MiXCR, one entry per CDR3 protein. The table has hundreds of thousands of distinct CDR3 sequences, around 13% seen once. The CDR3 has 14 amino acids. Germline lookup yields CDR1 MDHEN and CDR2 SYDVKM. Trimming cost V 4 bases and J 5 bases, with 14 bases left between them. Sequenced here: PBMCs, mostly from graft donor cells, sampled 360 days after TCRalphabeta/CD19-depleted stem cell transplant. The TCR sequence derives from a male patient between 5 and 17 years old who had a stem cell transplant for acute myeloid leukemia, so the T cells may come from the graft donor. V usage is TRBV28 and J usage is TRBJ2-5; perhaps TRBD1 as D (6 bases). CDR3 coding DNA: TGTGCCAGCAGTTCTACAGGGCTTTGGGAGACCCAGTACTTC. Amino acid sequence: CASSSTGLWETQYF. Full variable domain (rest looked up from reference TRBV28 and TRBJ2-5): DVKVTQSSRYLVKRTGEKVFLECVQDMDHENMFWYRQDPGLGLRLIYFSYDVKMKEKGDIPEGYSVSREKKERFSLILESASTNQTSMYLCASSSTGLWETQYFGPGTRLLVL.